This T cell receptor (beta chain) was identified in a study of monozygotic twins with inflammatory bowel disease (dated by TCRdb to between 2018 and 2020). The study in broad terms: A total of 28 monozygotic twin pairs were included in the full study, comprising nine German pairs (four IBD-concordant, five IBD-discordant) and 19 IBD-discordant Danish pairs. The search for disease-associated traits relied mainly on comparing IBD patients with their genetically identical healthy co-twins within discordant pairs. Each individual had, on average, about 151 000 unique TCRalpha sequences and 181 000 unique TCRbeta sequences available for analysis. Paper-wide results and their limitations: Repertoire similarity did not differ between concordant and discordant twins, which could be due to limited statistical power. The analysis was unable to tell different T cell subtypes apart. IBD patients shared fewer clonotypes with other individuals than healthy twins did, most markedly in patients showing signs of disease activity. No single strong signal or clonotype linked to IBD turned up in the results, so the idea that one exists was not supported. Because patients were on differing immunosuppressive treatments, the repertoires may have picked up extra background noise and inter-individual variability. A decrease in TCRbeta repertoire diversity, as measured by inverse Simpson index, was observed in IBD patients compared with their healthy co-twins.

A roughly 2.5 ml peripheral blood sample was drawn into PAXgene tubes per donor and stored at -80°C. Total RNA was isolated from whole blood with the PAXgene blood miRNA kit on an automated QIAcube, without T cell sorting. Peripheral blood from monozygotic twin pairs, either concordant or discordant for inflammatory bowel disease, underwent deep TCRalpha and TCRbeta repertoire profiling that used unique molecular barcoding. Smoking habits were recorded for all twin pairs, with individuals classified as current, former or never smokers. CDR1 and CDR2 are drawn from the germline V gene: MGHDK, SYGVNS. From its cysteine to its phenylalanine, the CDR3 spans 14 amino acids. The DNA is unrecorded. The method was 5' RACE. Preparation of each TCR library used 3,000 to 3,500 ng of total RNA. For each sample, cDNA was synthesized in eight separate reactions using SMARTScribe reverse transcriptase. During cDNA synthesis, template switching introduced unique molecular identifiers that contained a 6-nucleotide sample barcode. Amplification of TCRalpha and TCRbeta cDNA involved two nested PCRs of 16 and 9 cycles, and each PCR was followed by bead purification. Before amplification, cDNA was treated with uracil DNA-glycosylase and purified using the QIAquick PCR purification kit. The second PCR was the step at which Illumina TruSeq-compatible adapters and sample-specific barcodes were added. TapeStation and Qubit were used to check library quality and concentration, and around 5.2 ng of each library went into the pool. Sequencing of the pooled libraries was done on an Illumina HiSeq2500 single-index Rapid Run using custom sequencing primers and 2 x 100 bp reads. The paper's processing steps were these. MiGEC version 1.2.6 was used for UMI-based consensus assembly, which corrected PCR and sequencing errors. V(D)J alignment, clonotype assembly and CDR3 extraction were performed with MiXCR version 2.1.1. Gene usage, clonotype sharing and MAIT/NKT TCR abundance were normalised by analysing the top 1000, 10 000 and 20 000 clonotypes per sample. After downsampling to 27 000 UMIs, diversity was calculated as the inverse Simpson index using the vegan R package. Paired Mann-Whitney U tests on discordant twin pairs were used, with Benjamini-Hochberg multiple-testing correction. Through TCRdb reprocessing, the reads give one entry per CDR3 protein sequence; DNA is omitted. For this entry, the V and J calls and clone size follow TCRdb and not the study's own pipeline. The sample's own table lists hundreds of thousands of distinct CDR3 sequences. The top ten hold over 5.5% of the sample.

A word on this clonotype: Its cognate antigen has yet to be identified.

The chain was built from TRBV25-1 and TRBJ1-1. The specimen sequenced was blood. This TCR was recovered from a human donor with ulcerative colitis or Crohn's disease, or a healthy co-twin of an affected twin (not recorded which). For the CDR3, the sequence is CASSDQTFSTEAFF.